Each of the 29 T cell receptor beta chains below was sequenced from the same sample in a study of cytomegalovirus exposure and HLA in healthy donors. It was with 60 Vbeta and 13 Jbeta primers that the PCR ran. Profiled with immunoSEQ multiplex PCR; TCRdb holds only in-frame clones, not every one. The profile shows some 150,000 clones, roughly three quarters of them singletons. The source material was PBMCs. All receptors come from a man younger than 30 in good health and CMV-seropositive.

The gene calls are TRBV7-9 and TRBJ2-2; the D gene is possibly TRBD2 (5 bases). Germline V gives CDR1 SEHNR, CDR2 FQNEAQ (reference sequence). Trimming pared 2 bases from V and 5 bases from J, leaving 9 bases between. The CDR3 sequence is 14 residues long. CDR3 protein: CASSLLRGTGELFF. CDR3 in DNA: TGTGCCAGCAGCTTACTTCGGGGTACCGGGGAGCTGTTTTTT. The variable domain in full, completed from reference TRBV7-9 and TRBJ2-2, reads DTGVSQNPRHKITKRGQNVTFRCDPISEHNRLYWYRQTLGQGPEFLTYFQNEAQLEKSRLLSDRFSAERPKGSFSTLEIQRTEQGDSAMYLCASSLLRGTGELFFGEGSRLTVL.

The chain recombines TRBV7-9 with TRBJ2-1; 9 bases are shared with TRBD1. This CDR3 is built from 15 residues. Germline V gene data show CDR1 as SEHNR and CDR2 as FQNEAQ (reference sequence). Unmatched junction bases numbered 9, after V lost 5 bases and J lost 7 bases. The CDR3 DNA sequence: TGTGCCAGCAGCCCCTCCGGGACAGGGCATAATGAGCAGTTCTTC. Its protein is CASSPSGTGHNEQFF.

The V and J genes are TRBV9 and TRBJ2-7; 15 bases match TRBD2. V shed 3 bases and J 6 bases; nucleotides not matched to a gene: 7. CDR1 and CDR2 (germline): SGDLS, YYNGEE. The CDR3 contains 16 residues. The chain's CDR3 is CASSGGLAGGVAEQYF. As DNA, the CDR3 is TGTGCCAGCAGCGGGGGACTAGCGGGAGGCGTAGCCGAGCAGTACTTC.

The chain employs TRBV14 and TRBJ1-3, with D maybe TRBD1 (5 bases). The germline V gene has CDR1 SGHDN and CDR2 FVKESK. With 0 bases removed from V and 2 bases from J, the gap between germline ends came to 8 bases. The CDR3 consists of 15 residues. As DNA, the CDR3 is TGTGCCAGCAGCCAAGATTTGACAGCTGGAAACACCATATATTTT. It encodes CASSQDLTAGNTIYF.

DNA of the CDR3: TGTGCCAGCAGTCGGGACAGCTACGAGCAGTACTTC. This translates into CASSRDSYEQYF. The chain combines TRBV6-1 with TRBJ2-7; 7 positions match TRBD1. The germline CDR1 and CDR2 sequences are MNHNS and SASEGT. The length of the CDR3 is 12 residues. With V trimmed by 5 bases and J by 3 bases, 1 base remained unmatched.

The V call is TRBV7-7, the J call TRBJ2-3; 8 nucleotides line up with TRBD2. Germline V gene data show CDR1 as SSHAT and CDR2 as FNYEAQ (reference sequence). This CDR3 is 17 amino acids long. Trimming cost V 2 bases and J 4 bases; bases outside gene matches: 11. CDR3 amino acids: CASSLYAGGSSADTQYF. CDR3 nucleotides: TGTGCCAGCAGCTTATATGCGGGGGGTTCCTCCGCAGATACGCAGTATTTT. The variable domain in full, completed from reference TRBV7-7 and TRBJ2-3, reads GAGVSQSPRYKVTKRGQDVTLRCDPISSHATLYWYQQALGQGPEFLTYFNYEAQPDKSGLPSDRFSAERPEGSISTLTIQRTEQRDSAMYRCASSLYAGGSSADTQYFGPGTRLTVL.

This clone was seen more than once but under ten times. CDR3: CASSQGGGVGEQFF. The CDR3 nucleotides read TGCGCCAGCAGCCAAGGCGGAGGGGTGGGTGAGCAGTTCTTC. The chain links TRBV4-1 to TRBJ2-1, with D tentatively TRBD2 (6 bases). Germline CDR1 and CDR2: MGHRA and YSYEKL. The CDR3 runs 14 residues. Trimming took 1 base from V and 9 from J, leaving 13 bases between them.

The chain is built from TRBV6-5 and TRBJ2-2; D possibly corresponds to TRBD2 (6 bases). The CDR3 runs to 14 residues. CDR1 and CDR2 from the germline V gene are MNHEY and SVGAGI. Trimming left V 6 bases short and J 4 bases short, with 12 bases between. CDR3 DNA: TGTGCCAGCAGCCCTTGGAGGGCCACCGGGGAGCTGTTTTTT. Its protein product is CASSPWRATGELFF.

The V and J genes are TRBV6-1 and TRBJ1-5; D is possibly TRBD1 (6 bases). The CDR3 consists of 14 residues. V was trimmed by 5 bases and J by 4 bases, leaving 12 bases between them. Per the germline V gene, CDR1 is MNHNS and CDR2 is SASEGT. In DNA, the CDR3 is TGTGCCAGCAGTCAAAGGGGGGGGAATCAGCCCCAGCATTTT. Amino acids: CASSQRGGNQPQHF.

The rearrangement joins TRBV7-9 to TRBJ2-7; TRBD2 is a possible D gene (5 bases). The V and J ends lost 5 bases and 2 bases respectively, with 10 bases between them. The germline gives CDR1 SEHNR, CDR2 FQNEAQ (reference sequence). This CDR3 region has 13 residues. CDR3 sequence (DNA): TGTGCCAGCAGCCGGACTGGGACCTACGAGCAGTACTTC. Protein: CASSRTGTYEQYF.

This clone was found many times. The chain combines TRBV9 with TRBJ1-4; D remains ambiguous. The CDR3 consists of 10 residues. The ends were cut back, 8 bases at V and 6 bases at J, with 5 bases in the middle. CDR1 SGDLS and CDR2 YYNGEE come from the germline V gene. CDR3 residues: CARRDEKLFF. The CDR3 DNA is TGTGCCAGGAGAGATGAAAAACTGTTTTTT.

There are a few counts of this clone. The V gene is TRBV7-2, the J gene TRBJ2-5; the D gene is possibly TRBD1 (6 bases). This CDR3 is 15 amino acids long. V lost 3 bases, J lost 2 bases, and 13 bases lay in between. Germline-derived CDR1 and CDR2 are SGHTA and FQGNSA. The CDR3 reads CASSFLGGLQETQYF. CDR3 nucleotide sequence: TGTGCCAGCAGCTTTCTAGGGGGTCTTCAAGAGACCCAGTACTTC.

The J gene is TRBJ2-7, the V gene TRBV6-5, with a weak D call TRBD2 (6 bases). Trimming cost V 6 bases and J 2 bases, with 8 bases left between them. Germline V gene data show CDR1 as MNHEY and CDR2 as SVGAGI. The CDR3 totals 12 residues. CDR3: CASSRTTYEQYF. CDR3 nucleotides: TGTGCCAGCAGCAGGACTACCTACGAGCAGTACTTC.

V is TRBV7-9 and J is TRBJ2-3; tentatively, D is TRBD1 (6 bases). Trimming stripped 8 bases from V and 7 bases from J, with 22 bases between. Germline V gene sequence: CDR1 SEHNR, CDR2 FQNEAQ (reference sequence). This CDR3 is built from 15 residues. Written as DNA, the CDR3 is TGTGCCAGCCGGTCACAGGGTGCTTCACCCAATACGCAGTATTTT. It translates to CASRSQGASPNTQYF.

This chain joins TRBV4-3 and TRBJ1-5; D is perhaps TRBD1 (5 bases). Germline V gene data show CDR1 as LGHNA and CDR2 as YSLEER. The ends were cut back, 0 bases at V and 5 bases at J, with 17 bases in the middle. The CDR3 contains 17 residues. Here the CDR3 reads CASSQDRGGGVYQPQHF. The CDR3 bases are TGCGCCAGCAGCCAAGATAGGGGCGGGGGGGTGTATCAGCCCCAGCATTTT.

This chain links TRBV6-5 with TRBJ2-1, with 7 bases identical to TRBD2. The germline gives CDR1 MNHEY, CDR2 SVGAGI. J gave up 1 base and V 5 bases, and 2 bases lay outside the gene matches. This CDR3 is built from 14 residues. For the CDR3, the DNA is TGTGCCAGCAGTAGGCGGGAGTCCTACAATGAGCAGTTCTTC. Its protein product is CASSRRESYNEQFF.

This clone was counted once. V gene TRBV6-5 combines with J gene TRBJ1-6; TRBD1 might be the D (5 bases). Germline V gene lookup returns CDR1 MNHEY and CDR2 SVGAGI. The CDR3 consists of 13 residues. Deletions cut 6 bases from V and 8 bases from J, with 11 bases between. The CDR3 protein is CASSPLRDSPLHF. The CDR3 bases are TGTGCCAGCAGCCCCCTCAGGGATTCACCCCTCCACTTT.

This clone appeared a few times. CDR3 region: CATSRDLQQGAGSPLHF. In nucleotides, the CDR3 is TGTGCCACCAGCAGAGACCTCCAACAGGGGGCAGGTTCACCCCTCCACTTT. The chain combines TRBV15 with TRBJ1-6, with 9 bases that match TRBD1. CDR1 LNHNV and CDR2 YYDKDF come from the germline V gene (reference sequence). V lost 0 bases, J lost 9 bases, and 9 bases stayed unmatched. The CDR3 covers 17 residues.

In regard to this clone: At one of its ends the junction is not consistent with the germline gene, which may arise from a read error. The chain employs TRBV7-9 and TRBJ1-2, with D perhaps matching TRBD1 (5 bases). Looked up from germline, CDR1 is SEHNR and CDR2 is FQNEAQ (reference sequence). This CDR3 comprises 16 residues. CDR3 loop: CSSTKNPSAGLYGYTF. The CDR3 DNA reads TGTTCCAGCACCAAAAACCCCTCCGCAGGGCTGTATGGCTACACCTTC.

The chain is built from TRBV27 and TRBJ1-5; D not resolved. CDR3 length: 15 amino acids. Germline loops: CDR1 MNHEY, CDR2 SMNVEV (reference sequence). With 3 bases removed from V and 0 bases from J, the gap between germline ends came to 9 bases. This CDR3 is CASSFIGYSNQPQHF. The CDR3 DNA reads TGTGCCAGCAGTTTTATCGGGTATAGCAATCAGCCCCAGCATTTT.

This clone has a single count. CDR3 bases: TGTGCCAGCAGCTTGGGTCGCAGAACTGGGGCCAACGTCCTGACTTTC. The encoded protein is CASSLGRRTGANVLTF. The V and J genes are TRBV5-6 and TRBJ2-6, with no clear D. In germline, CDR1 is SGHDT, CDR2 YYEEEE. The CDR3 runs 16 residues. V was cut by 0 bases and J by 2 bases, with 9 bases left in between.

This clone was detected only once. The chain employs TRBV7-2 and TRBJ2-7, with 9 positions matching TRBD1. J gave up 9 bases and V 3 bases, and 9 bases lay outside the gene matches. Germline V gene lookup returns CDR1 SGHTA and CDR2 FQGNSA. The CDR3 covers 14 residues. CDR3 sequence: CASSFRDRELRQYF. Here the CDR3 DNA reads TGTGCCAGCAGCTTCCGGGACAGGGAGTTGAGGCAGTACTTC.

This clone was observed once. The chain's CDR3 is CAIRGQGNQPQHF. CDR3 sequence (DNA): TGTGCCATCCGGGGACAGGGCAATCAGCCCCAGCATTTT. The chain combines TRBV19 with TRBJ1-5; the match to TRBD1 covers 8 bases. Germline lookup yields CDR1 LNHDA and CDR2 SQIVND (reference sequence). V lost 10 bases and J lost 2; bases outside the gene matches: 4. CDR3 length equals 13 residues.

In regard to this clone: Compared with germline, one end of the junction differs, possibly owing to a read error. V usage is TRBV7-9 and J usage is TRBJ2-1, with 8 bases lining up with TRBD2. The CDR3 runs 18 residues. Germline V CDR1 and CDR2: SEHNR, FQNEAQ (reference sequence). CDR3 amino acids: CSSSLGPLAAGVANEQFF. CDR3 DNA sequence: TGTTCCAGCAGCTTAGGGCCACTAGCGGCGGGGGTTGCCAATGAGCAGTTCTTC.

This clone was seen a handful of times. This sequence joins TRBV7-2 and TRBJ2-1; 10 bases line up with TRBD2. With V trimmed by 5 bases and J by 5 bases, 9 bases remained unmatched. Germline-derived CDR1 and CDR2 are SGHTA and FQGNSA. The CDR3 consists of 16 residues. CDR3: CASSLLAGSVNNEQFF. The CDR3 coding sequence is TGTGCCAGCAGCCTACTAGCGGGGTCGGTTAACAATGAGCAGTTCTTC.

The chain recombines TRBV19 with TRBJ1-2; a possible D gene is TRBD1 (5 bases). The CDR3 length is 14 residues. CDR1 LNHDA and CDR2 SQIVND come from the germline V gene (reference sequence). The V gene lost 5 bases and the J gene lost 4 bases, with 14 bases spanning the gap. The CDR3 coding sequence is TGTGCCAGTAGTGCCCGGGGGTTTTCCTATGGCTACACCTTC. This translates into CASSARGFSYGYTF.

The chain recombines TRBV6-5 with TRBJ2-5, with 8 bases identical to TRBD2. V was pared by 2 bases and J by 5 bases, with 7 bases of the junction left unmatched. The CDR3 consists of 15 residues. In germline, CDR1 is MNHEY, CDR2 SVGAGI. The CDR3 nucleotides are TGTGCCAGCAGTTACAGCGGGGGAGCCGCTGAGACCCAGTACTTC. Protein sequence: CASSYSGGAAETQYF.

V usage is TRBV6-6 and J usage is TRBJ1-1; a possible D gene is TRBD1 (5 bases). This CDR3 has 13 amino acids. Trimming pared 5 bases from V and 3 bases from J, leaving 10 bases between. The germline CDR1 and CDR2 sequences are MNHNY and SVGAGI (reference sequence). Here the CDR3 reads CASSLDSYTEAFF. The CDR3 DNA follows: TGTGCCAGCAGTCTCGACAGTTACACTGAAGCTTTCTTT.

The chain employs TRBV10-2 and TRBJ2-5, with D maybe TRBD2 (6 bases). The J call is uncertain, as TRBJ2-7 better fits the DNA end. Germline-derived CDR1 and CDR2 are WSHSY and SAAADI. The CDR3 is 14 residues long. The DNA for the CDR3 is TGCGCCAGCAGCCCGCGGGGTACCTCCTACGAGCAGTACTTC. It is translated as CASSPRGTSYEQYF.